Listed here are 2 T cell receptor beta chains from one sample, sequenced in a study of T-cell reconstitution after alpha-beta-depleted transplantation in children. It was with unique molecular identifiers that the TCRbeta library was prepared. One entry per CDR3 protein, called by TCRdb with MiXCR from the PCR reads. The data show about 7,200 distinct CDR3 sequences, around 5.3% seen once. The starting material was PBMCs, mostly from graft donor cells, obtained 180 days after TCRalphabeta/CD19-depleted stem cell transplant. Receptors were obtained from a child younger than two who had a stem cell transplant for acute myeloid leukemia, so the T cells may come from the graft donor.

This clonotype showed up many times. This chain connects TRBV20-1 to TRBJ2-3; D is undetermined. V was trimmed by 0 bases and J by 3 bases, leaving 4 bases between them. CDR3 length: 12 amino acids. Per the germline V gene, CDR1 is DFQATT and CDR2 is SNEGSKA (reference sequence). The CDR3 sequence: CSAREGTDTQYF. The DNA of the CDR3 is TGCAGTGCTAGAGAGGGTACAGATACGCAGTATTTT.

At least ten counts were recorded for this clonotype. J is TRBJ2-2 and V is TRBV27, with 7 bases matching TRBD1. The trim removed 2 bases at V and 1 base at J, leaving 1 base unmatched. The CDR3 has 15 amino acids. Germline V gene lookup returns CDR1 MNHEY and CDR2 SMNVEV (reference sequence). CDR3 coding DNA: TGTGCCAGCAGTTTAGACAGGGTGAACACCGGGGAGCTGTTTTTT. Amino acid sequence: CASSLDRVNTGELFF.